The present T cell receptor beta chain was sequenced within a study of blood T cell repertoires in COVID-19 (dated by TCRdb to 2019 to 2021). A note on the overall study: Samples from collaborators originated in the United States, Italy and Spain and spanned both the acute and convalescent phases of COVID-19. The material from the prospective study consisted of cDNA or gDNA derived from T cells, B-cell-depleted T cells, or PBMCs. Deeply sampled blood TCRbeta repertoires from subjects exposed to, actively infected with, or recovered from COVID-19 were included in the dataset. The repertoires were made available in a free public database intended to serve as a resource for research on the immune response to SARS-CoV-2. The samples were drawn from two sources: the first 160 participants of the ongoing ImmuneRACE study, and over 1,000 subjects contributed by 6 global collaborators. Sample metadata almost always included a de-identified subject ID, COVID-19 status, age in years and sex. Where available, HLA class I and class II types were obtained from metadata supplied by the sample provider rather than from assay-based typing.

Participants in the prospective study were enrolled through a virtual design, were aged roughly 18 to 90 years, and lived in approximately 25 United States geographic areas. In the prospective study, participants were assigned to cohorts based on the clinical history participants reported in a screening survey and a study questionnaire. Recovered participants in ImmuneRACE Cohort 3 were defined by two consecutive negative NP/OP PCR tests, clearance by a healthcare professional, or resolution of symptoms. Mobile phlebotomists in the prospective study collected whole blood, serum and a nasopharyngeal or oropharyngeal swab from every participant. Prospective study participants could optionally give additional blood draws and questionnaires over an approximately two-month period. Blood samples from the prospective study were shipped frozen or at room temperature prior to DNA extraction. TCRbeta CDR3 regions were amplified from genomic DNA using the immunoSEQ Assay, a bias-controlled multiplex PCR. The study's own analysis went as follows. Within the assay, amplification of reference gene primers was used to estimate how many nucleated cells each sample contained. To quantify the absolute abundance of each unique TCRbeta CDR3 rearrangement, sequence reads were collapsed and filtered. For each sample, productive Simpson clonality was calculated as the square root of Simpson's diversity index over productive rearrangements. TCRdb carries this immuneACCESS record with in-frame sequences only. Its versions omit some clonotypes, under half of them owing to an unresolved V gene in the studies checked, with the rest unexplained. V and J calls and clone size are as listed in that table; D and trimming were resolved from the DNA. The sample data list approximately 290,000 clones, and 90% of these were observed just once. Around 1.1% of the sample belongs to the ten largest clones.

The study at large found these results: The amount of clinical and demographic metadata varied by source and participant and was provided uncurated.

This clone was counted a few times. Its recognized antigen is unknown. The input lacks base qualities; no much larger clone sits a single base away. This receptor was obtained from a young woman who had recovered from COVID-19. The sequenced sample was PBMCs or T cells enriched from blood (not recorded which).

The CDR3 protein sequence reads: CASKRAGQGPNTGELFF. The sequenced DNA is TGTGCCAGTAAGAGGGCCGGACAGGGACCAAACACCGGGGAGCTGTTTTTT. This chain joins TRBV19 to TRBJ2-2; 8 of the junction bases match TRBD1. V is cut back by 7 bases and J by 2 bases, with 12 bases in the junction unmatched. Including the terminal cysteine and phenylalanine, the CDR3 comprises 17 residues. Only the CDR3 region is kept as DNA, spanning 51 bases read in frame from base 1. Looking up the germline V gene (reference sequence) yields CDR1 LNHDA and CDR2 SQIVND.